Listed below are T cell receptor beta chains from one sample, sequenced in a study of beta chain features in type 1 diabetes. Sequencing used immunoSEQ multiplex PCR; TCRdb keeps in-frame clones, though not all of them. The sample yields 360,000 or so clones, about 20% seen once. Sequencing input: naive CD4+ T cells from blood. The receptors come from a young woman in good health. The CDR3 runs from the conserved cysteine through the conserved F or W. D genes are given only for firm matches. Size tells how often a clone was seen (once, few, many) or the class of an expanded clone, and some rows leave it out.

CDR3 protein: CAWSSLSGKTQYF
CDR3 DNA: TGTGCCTGGAGTTCCCTCAGCGGGAAGACCCAGTACTTC
clone size: few
J gene: TRBJ2-5
D gene: TRBD2
V gene: TRBV30

CDR3 protein: CASSQAGGIKTQYF
CDR3 DNA: TGTGCCAGCAGCCAAGCGGGCGGGATAAAGACCCAGTACTTC
clone size: NA
J gene: TRBJ2-5
D gene: NA
V gene: TRBV4-2

CDR3 protein: CASSLRLERRTDTQYF
CDR3 DNA: TGTGCCAGCAGCTTGAGACTAGAGAGGCGTACGGATACGCAGTATTTT
clone size: NA
J gene: TRBJ2-3
D gene: NA
V gene: TRBV5-4

CDR3 protein: CASSSFQGANVPFF
CDR3 DNA: TGTGCCAGCAGCTCGTTCCAGGGGGCAAACGTTCCTTTCTTT
clone size: few
J gene: TRBJ1-1
D gene: TRBD1
V gene: TRBV5-5

CDR3 protein: CASSRGFFSYEQYF
CDR3 DNA: TGTGCCAGCAGCCGCGGGTTCTTCTCCTACGAGCAGTACTTC
clone size: few
J gene: TRBJ2-7
D gene: NA
V gene: TRBV9

CDR3 protein: CASSQALIRGGYSYEQYF
CDR3 DNA: TGTGCCAGCAGCCAAGCCCTCATTAGGGGAGGGTACTCCTACGAGCAGTACTTC
clone size: few
J gene: TRBJ2-7
D gene: TRBD2
V gene: TRBV14

CDR3 protein: CASSSTQLETQYF
CDR3 DNA: TGTGCCAGCAGCTCCACCCAGTTGGAGACCCAGTACTTC
clone size: NA
J gene: TRBJ2-5
D gene: NA
V gene: TRBV11-3

CDR3 protein: CASSSNNGAPDTQYF
CDR3 DNA: TGTGCCAGCAGCTCCAATAACGGAGCACCAGATACGCAGTATTTT
clone size: NA
J gene: TRBJ2-3
D gene: NA
V gene: TRBV11-3

CDR3 protein: CASSLLQGTDTQYF
CDR3 DNA: TGTGCCAGCAGCTTGCTTCAGGGTACAGATACGCAGTATTTT
clone size: NA
J gene: TRBJ2-3
D gene: NA
V gene: TRBV5-4

CDR3 protein: CASSLRSSGANVLTF
CDR3 DNA: TGTGCCAGCAGCTTACGGAGCTCTGGGGCCAACGTCCTGACTTTC
clone size: NA
J gene: TRBJ2-6
D gene: NA
V gene: TRBV7-8

CDR3 protein: CASSLSGLAGVDTQYF
CDR3 DNA: TGTGCCAGCAGTTTATCGGGGCTAGCGGGAGTAGATACGCAGTATTTT
clone size: NA
J gene: TRBJ2-3
D gene: TRBD2
V gene: TRBV27

CDR3 protein: CASSFSGGWTEAFF
CDR3 DNA: TGCGCCAGCAGCTTTTCAGGGGGTTGGACTGAAGCTTTCTTT
clone size: NA
J gene: TRBJ1-1
D gene: TRBD1
V gene: TRBV5-1

CDR3 protein: CAWSSGGGYGYTF
CDR3 DNA: TGTGCCTGGAGCTCAGGGGGCGGATATGGCTACACCTTC
clone size: NA
J gene: TRBJ1-2
D gene: TRBD1
V gene: TRBV30

CDR3 protein: CASSQEATSGRAGETQYF
CDR3 DNA: TGTGCCAGCAGCCAAGAGGCGACTAGCGGGAGGGCCGGGGAGACCCAGTACTTC
clone size: NA
J gene: TRBJ2-5
D gene: TRBD2
V gene: TRBV4-2

CDR3 protein: CASSQAKGTGVYEQYF
CDR3 DNA: TGTGCCAGCAGCCAGGCCAAAGGGACAGGGGTCTACGAGCAGTACTTC
clone size: once
J gene: TRBJ2-7
D gene: TRBD1
V gene: TRBV4-2

CDR3 protein: CASTRGGAVLYGYTF
CDR3 DNA: TGTGCCAGCACCAGGGGTGGGGCGGTACTTTATGGCTACACCTTC
clone size: NA
J gene: TRBJ1-2
D gene: NA
V gene: TRBV9

CDR3 protein: CASSYRAGVSTDTQYF
CDR3 DNA: TGTGCCAGCAGTTACCGGGCAGGGGTTTCCACAGATACGCAGTATTTT
clone size: NA
J gene: TRBJ2-3
D gene: NA
V gene: TRBV6-6

CDR3 protein: CASIMNTEAFF
CDR3 DNA: TGTGCCAGCATTATGAACACTGAAGCTTTCTTT
clone size: few
J gene: TRBJ1-1
D gene: NA
V gene: TRBV28

CDR3 protein: CASSREDTQYF
CDR3 DNA: TGTGCCAGCAGCCGGGAAGATACGCAGTATTTT
clone size: few
J gene: TRBJ2-3
D gene: NA
V gene: TRBV7-9

CDR3 protein: CASTMNAGDVQETQYF
CDR3 DNA: TGTGCCAGCACCATGAACGCGGGGGACGTCCAAGAGACCCAGTACTTC
clone size: NA
J gene: TRBJ2-5
D gene: TRBD2
V gene: TRBV25-1

CDR3 protein: CASSFTSGRPPWSSTDTQYF
CDR3 DNA: TGCGCCAGCAGCTTTACTAGCGGGAGGCCTCCTTGGTCCTCCACAGATACGCAGTATTTT
clone size: NA
J gene: TRBJ2-3
D gene: TRBD2
V gene: TRBV5-1

CDR3 protein: CASSPLQVTSGYTF
CDR3 DNA: TGTGCCAGCAGCCCGCTCCAGGTTACATCTGGCTACACCTTC
clone size: NA
J gene: TRBJ1-2
D gene: NA
V gene: TRBV5-4

CDR3 protein: CSVHRRDNYGYTF
CDR3 DNA: TGCAGCGTTCACCGCAGGGATAACTATGGCTACACCTTC
clone size: NA
J gene: TRBJ1-2
D gene: NA
V gene: TRBV29-1

CDR3 protein: CASSSNDREEYF
CDR3 DNA: TGTGCCAGCAGCTCTAACGACAGGGAGGAGTACTTC
clone size: few
J gene: TRBJ2-7
D gene: NA
V gene: TRBV13

CDR3 protein: CASSRDRDETQYF
CDR3 DNA: TGCGCCAGCAGCCGGGACAGGGATGAGACCCAGTACTTC
clone size: NA
J gene: TRBJ2-5
D gene: TRBD1
V gene: TRBV4-3

CDR3 protein: CSVHRQGFSQKGAFF
CDR3 DNA: TGCAGCGTTCATCGACAGGGATTCAGCCAAAAGGGAGCTTTCTTT
clone size: few
J gene: TRBJ1-1
D gene: TRBD1
V gene: TRBV29-1

CDR3 protein: CASSVAGRGEQYF
CDR3 DNA: TGTGCCAGCAGCGTTGCCGGGCGCGGGGAGCAGTACTTC
clone size: few
J gene: TRBJ2-7
D gene: NA
V gene: TRBV9

CDR3 protein: CAWTGGLAGGLGQFF
CDR3 DNA: TGTGCCTGGACCGGAGGACTAGCGGGAGGGCTGGGGCAGTTCTTC
clone size: few
J gene: TRBJ2-1
D gene: TRBD2
V gene: TRBV30

CDR3 protein: CASSPDRVRSIVLTF
CDR3 DNA: TGTGCCAGCTCACCCGACAGGGTCCGTAGCATCGTCCTGACTTTC
clone size: NA
J gene: TRBJ2-6
D gene: TRBD1
V gene: TRBV18

CDR3 protein: CASSPRLAGGDEQYF
CDR3 DNA: TGTGCCAGTAGTCCTCGACTAGCGGGAGGAGACGAGCAGTACTTC
clone size: NA
J gene: TRBJ2-7
D gene: TRBD2
V gene: TRBV19

CDR3 protein: CASSQLSSGRSPYEQYF
CDR3 DNA: TGCGCCAGCAGCCAATTATCCAGCGGGAGATCTCCCTACGAGCAGTACTTC
clone size: NA
J gene: TRBJ2-7
D gene: TRBD2
V gene: TRBV4-1

CDR3 protein: CAWTRGAHNEQFF
CDR3 DNA: TGTGCCTGGACCAGGGGCGCCCACAATGAGCAGTTCTTC
clone size: few
J gene: TRBJ2-1
D gene: NA
V gene: TRBV30

CDR3 protein: CASSVGGLTYEQYF
CDR3 DNA: TGTGCCAGCAGCGTAGGAGGGCTTACGTACGAGCAGTACTTC
clone size: NA
J gene: TRBJ2-7
D gene: NA
V gene: TRBV9

CDR3 protein: CASSLGEEDEQYF
CDR3 DNA: TGTGCCAGCAGCTTAGGAGAGGAGGACGAGCAGTACTTC
clone size: NA
J gene: TRBJ2-7
D gene: NA
V gene: TRBV11-3

CDR3 protein: CASSRNRGRTDTQYF
CDR3 DNA: TGCGCCAGCAGCCGGAACAGGGGGCGCACAGATACGCAGTATTTT
clone size: few
J gene: TRBJ2-3
D gene: TRBD1
V gene: TRBV4-3

CDR3 protein: CASGPFSGGGRNEQFF
CDR3 DNA: TGTGCCAGCGGTCCTTTTAGCGGGGGAGGACGGAATGAGCAGTTCTTC
clone size: few
J gene: TRBJ2-1
D gene: TRBD2
V gene: TRBV4-2

CDR3 protein: CASSIRVEETQYF
CDR3 DNA: TGTGCCAGCAGTATCAGGGTAGAGGAGACCCAGTACTTC
clone size: NA
J gene: TRBJ2-5
D gene: NA
V gene: TRBV2

CDR3 protein: CASSLVGQGTDTQYF
CDR3 DNA: TGCGCCAGCAGCTTGGTCGGACAGGGCACAGATACGCAGTATTTT
clone size: few
J gene: TRBJ2-3
D gene: TRBD1
V gene: TRBV5-1

CDR3 protein: CASSPDGLAGEGNEQFF
CDR3 DNA: TGCGCCAGCAGCCCGGACGGACTAGCGGGAGAAGGAAATGAGCAGTTCTTC
clone size: few
J gene: TRBJ2-1
D gene: TRBD2
V gene: TRBV5-1

CDR3 protein: CASSSGRGYGYTF
CDR3 DNA: TGTGCCAGCTCCTCTGGACGGGGCTATGGCTACACCTTC
clone size: NA
J gene: TRBJ1-2
D gene: NA
V gene: TRBV18

CDR3 protein: CASSLRAGGLNNEQFF
CDR3 DNA: TGCGCCAGCAGCTTGAGAGCGGGGGGCCTTAACAATGAGCAGTTCTTC
clone size: NA
J gene: TRBJ2-1
D gene: TRBD2
V gene: TRBV5-1

CDR3 protein: CASSLQADTIYF
CDR3 DNA: TGTGCCAGCAGCTTGCAGGCAGACACCATATATTTT
clone size: NA
J gene: TRBJ1-3
D gene: NA
V gene: TRBV5-6

CDR3 protein: CASSDAMNTEAFF
CDR3 DNA: TGTGCCAGCAGCGATGCGATGAACACTGAAGCTTTCTTT
clone size: few
J gene: TRBJ1-1
D gene: NA
V gene: TRBV9

CDR3 protein: CSVGNRVDSPLHF
CDR3 DNA: TGCAGCGTTGGGAACAGGGTAGATTCACCCCTCCACTTT
clone size: few
J gene: TRBJ1-6
D gene: NA
V gene: TRBV29-1

CDR3 protein: CAWSVPTAARQPQHF
CDR3 DNA: TGTGCCTGGAGTGTACCGACAGCCGCACGTCAGCCCCAGCATTTT
clone size: NA
J gene: TRBJ1-5
D gene: NA
V gene: TRBV30

CDR3 protein: CASSSSDIYEQYF
CDR3 DNA: TGTGCCAGCAGCTCATCGGACATCTACGAGCAGTACTTC
clone size: NA
J gene: TRBJ2-7
D gene: NA
V gene: TRBV7-2

CDR3 protein: CAWKKLLGEEQYF
CDR3 DNA: TGTGCCTGGAAGAAGCTCCTCGGTGAAGAGCAGTACTTC
clone size: few
J gene: TRBJ2-7
D gene: NA
V gene: TRBV30

CDR3 protein: CASSTVENTIYF
CDR3 DNA: TGTGCCAGCAGCACTGTTGAAAACACCATATATTTT
clone size: NA
J gene: TRBJ1-3
D gene: NA
V gene: TRBV9

CDR3 protein: CASDRPTDTQYF
CDR3 DNA: TGTGCCAGTGACAGGCCCACAGATACGCAGTATTTT
clone size: NA
J gene: TRBJ2-3
D gene: NA
V gene: TRBV6-1

CDR3 protein: CASSLWREGTDTQYF
CDR3 DNA: TGCGCCAGCAGCTTGTGGCGGGAGGGCACAGATACGCAGTATTTT
clone size: few
J gene: TRBJ2-3
D gene: TRBD2
V gene: TRBV5-1

CDR3 protein: CASSPGQAGEKLFF
CDR3 DNA: TGTGCCAGCAGCCCGGGACAGGCGGGCGAAAAACTGTTTTTT
clone size: few
J gene: TRBJ1-4
D gene: TRBD1
V gene: TRBV7-9

CDR3 protein: CASRLSVNTEAFF
CDR3 DNA: TGTGCCAGCCGATTGTCAGTGAACACTGAAGCTTTCTTT
clone size: NA
J gene: TRBJ1-1
D gene: NA
V gene: TRBV6-1

CDR3 protein: CASSHSGGATDTQYF
CDR3 DNA: TGCGCCAGCAGTCATAGTGGCGGGGCGACAGATACGCAGTATTTT
clone size: NA
J gene: TRBJ2-3
D gene: NA
V gene: TRBV4-1

CDR3 protein: CASSQGRPSGAAKNIQYF
CDR3 DNA: TGCGCCAGCAGCCAAGGAAGGCCTAGCGGGGCAGCCAAAAACATTCAGTACTTC
clone size: few
J gene: TRBJ2-4
D gene: TRBD2
V gene: TRBV4-1

CDR3 protein: CSVDPRVAGAGYTF
CDR3 DNA: TGCAGCGTTGACCCTAGGGTGGCAGGGGCTGGCTACACCTTC
clone size: few
J gene: TRBJ1-2
D gene: NA
V gene: TRBV29-1